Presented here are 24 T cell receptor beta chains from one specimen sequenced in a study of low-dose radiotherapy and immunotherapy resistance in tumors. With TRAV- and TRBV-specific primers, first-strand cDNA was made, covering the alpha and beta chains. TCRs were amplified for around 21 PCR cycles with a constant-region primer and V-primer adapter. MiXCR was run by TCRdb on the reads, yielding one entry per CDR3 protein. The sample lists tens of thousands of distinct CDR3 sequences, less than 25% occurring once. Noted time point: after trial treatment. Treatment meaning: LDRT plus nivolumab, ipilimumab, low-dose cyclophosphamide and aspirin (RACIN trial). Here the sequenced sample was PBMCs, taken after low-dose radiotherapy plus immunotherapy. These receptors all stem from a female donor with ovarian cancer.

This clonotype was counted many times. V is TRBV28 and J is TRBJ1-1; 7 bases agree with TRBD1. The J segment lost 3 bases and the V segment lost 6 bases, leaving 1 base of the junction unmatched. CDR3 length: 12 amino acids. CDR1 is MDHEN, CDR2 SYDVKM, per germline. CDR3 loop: CASSRGYTEAFF. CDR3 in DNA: TGTGCCAGCAGCAGGGGGTACACTGAAGCTTTCTTT.

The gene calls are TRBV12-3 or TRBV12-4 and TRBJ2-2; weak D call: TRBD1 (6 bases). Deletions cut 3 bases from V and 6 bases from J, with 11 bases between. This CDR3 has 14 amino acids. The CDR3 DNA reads TGTGCCAGCAGTTTCGGCGCAGGGGCCGGGGAGCTGTTTTTT. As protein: CASSFGAGAGELFF.

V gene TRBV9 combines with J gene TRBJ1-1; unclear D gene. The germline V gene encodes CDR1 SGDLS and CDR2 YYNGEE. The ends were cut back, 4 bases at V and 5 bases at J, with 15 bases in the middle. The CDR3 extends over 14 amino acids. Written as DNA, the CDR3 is TGTGCCAGCAGCCCAGGATTGGGTTCTACTGAAGCTTTCTTT. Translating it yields CASSPGLGSTEAFF.

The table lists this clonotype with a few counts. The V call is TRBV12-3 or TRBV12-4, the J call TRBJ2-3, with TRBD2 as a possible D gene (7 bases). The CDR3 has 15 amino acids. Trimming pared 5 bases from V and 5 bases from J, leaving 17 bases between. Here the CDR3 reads CASSQRGGAVDTQYF. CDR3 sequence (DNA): TGTGCCAGCAGTCAAAGGGGGGGGGCGGTAGATACGCAGTATTTT.

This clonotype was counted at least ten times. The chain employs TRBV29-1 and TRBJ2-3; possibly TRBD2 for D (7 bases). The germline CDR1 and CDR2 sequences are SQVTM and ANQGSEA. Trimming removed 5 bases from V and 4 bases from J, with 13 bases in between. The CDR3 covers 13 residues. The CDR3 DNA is TGCAGCGTTCGGGGGGCAATGGCAGATACGCAGTATTTT. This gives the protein CSVRGAMADTQYF.

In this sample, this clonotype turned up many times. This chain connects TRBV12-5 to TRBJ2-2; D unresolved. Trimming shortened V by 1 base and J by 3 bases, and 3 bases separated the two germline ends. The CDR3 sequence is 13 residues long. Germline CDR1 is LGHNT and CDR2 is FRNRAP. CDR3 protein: CASGLGHTGELFF. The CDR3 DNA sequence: TGTGCTAGTGGTTTGGGTCACACCGGGGAGCTGTTTTTT.

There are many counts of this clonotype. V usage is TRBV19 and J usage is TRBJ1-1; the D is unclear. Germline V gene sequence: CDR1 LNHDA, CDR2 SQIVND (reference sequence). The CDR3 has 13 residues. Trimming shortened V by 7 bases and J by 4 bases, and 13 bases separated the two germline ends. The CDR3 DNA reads TGTGCCAGTACTTCTGGCAGGATCACTGAAGCTTTCTTT. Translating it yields CASTSGRITEAFF.

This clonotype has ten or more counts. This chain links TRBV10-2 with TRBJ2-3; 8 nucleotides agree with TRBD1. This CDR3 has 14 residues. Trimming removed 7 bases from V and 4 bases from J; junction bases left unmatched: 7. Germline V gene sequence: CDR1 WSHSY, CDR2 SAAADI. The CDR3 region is CASIRGPGADTQYF. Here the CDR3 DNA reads TGCGCCAGCATCAGGGGGCCGGGGGCAGATACGCAGTATTTT.

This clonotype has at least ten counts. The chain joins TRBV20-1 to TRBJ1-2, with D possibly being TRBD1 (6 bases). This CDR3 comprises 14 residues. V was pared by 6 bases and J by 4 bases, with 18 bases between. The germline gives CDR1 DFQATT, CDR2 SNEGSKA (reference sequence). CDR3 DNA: TGCAGTGCGTCAACCCGGGGGCGATTCTATGGCTACACCTTC. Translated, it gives CSASTRGRFYGYTF.

In nucleotides, the CDR3 is TGTGCCAGCAGCCCTGCCCGGGACAGGGTGTGGGAGACCCAGTACTTC. Protein sequence: CASSPARDRVWETQYF. The chain couples TRBV14 to TRBJ2-5, with 9 bases aligning to TRBD1. This CDR3 is built from 16 residues. The V gene's germline CDR1 is SGHDN and CDR2 FVKESK. The V and J ends lost 4 bases and 5 bases, in that order; junction bases with no gene match: 11.

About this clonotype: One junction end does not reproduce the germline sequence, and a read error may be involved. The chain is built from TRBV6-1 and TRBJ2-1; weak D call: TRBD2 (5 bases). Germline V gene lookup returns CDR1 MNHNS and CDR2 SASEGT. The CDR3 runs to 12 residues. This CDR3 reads CAGRGPGNEQFF. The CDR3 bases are TGTGCCGGCAGAGGACCGGGGAATGAGCAGTTCTTC.

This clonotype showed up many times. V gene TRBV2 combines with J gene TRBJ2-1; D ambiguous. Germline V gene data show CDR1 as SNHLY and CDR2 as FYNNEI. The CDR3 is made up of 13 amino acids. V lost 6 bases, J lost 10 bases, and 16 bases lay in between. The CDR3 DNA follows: TGTGCCAGCAGCCAGCCCCCCGGGCGGGAGCAGTTCTTC. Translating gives CASSQPPGREQFF.

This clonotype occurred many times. CDR3: CASSSLTISTGELFF. CDR3 in DNA: TGTGCCAGCAGTTCCCTGACCATTTCCACCGGGGAGCTGTTTTTT. The chain employs TRBV12-3 or TRBV12-4 and TRBJ2-2; D remains ambiguous. The CDR3 runs 15 residues. V lost 4 bases and J lost 4, with 13 bases in between.

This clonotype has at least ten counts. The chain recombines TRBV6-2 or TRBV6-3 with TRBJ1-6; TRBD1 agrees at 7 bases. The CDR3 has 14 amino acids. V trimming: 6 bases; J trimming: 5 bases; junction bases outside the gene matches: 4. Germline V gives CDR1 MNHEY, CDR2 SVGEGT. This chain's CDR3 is CASRRTGDNSPLHF. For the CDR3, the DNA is TGTGCCAGCAGACGGACAGGAGATAATTCACCCCTCCACTTT.

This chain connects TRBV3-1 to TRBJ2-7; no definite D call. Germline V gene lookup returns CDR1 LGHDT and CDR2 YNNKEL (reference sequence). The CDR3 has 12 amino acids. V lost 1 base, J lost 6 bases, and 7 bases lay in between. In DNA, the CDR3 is TGTGCCAGCAGCCAAGTAGGGCGCGAGCAGTACTTC. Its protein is CASSQVGREQYF.

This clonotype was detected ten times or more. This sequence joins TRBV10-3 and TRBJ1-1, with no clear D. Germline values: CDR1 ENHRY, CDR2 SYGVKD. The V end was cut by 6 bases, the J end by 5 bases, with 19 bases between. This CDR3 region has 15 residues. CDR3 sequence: CAIRAGGLRETEAFF. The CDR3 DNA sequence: TGTGCCATCAGGGCCGGTGGCCTAAGGGAGACTGAAGCTTTCTTT.

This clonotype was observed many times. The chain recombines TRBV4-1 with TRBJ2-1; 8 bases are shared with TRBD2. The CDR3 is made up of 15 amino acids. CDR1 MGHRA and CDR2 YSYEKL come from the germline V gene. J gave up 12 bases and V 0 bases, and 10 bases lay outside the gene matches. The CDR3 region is CASSQEPRGGEVQFF. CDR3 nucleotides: TGCGCCAGCAGCCAAGAACCCCGGGGGGGGGAGGTGCAGTTCTTC.

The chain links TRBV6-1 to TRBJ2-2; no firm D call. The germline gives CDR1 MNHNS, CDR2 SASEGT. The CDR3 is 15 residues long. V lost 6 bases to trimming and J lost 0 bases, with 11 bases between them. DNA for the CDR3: TGTGCCAGCAGAAGAAGAACAGCGAACACCGGGGAGCTGTTTTTT. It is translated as CASRRRTANTGELFF.

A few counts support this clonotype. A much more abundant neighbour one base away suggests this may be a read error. CDR3 sequence reads: CTSSPTGTGTHF. The CDR3 nucleotides read TGTACCAGCAGCCCAACCGGGACAGGGACCCACTTT. The gene calls are TRBV16 and TRBJ1-6; 9 bases map to TRBD1. Germline V lookup: CDR1 KGHSY, CDR2 FQNENV. The CDR3 covers 12 residues.

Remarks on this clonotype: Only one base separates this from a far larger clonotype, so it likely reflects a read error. CDR3 sequence: CSASEGGRETQFF. CDR3 nucleotides: TGCAGCGCGTCTGAGGGGGGGCGAGAGACCCAGTTCTTC. The chain has TRBV29-1 and TRBJ2-1; TRBD2 is a possible D gene (7 bases). The germline CDR1 and CDR2 sequences are SQVTM and ANQGSEA. The CDR3 consists of 13 residues. V lost 7 bases and J 13 bases, leaving 23 bases between the germline ends.

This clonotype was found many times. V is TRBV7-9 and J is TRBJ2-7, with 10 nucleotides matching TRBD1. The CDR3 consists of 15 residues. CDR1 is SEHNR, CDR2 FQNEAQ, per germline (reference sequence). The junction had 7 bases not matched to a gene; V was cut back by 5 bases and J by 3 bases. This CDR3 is CASSQLDRGDYEQYF. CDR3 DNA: TGTGCCAGCAGCCAACTGGACAGGGGGGACTACGAGCAGTACTTC.

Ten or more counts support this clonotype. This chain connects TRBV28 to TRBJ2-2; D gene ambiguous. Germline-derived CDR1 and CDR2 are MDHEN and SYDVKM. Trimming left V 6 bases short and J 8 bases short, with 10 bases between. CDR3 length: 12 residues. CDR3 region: CASRTTWGELFF. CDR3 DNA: TGTGCCAGCAGGACCACATGGGGGGAGCTGTTTTTT.

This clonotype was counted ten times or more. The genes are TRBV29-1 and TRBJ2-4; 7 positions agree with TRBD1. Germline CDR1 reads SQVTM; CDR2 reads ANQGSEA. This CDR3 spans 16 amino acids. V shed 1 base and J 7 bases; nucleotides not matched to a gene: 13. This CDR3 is CSVEGSTRGRTNIQYF. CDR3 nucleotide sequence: TGCAGCGTTGAAGGAAGTACGAGGGGGCGAACGAACATTCAGTACTTC.

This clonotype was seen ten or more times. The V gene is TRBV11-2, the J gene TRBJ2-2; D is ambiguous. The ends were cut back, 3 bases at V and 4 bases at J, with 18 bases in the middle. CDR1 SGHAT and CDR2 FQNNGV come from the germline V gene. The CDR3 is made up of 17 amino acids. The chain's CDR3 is CASSFPQLKGPTGELFF. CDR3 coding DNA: TGTGCCAGCAGCTTCCCCCAGTTGAAGGGCCCCACCGGGGAGCTGTTTTTT.